The 3 T cell receptor beta chains listed next were all sequenced from one sample in a study of T-cell reconstitution after alpha-beta-depleted transplantation in children. Unique molecular identifiers were incorporated during preparation of the TCRbeta library. TCRdb ran MiXCR on the PCR reads and lists one entry per CDR3 protein. Of a few hundred thousand distinct CDR3 sequences detected, 9% to 10% appear once; the ten largest clones hold approximately 5%. The sample was PBMCs from the stem cell graft donor, taken from the stem cell graft. The receptors originated from a human donor who donated a stem cell graft to a child with SCID.

The V and J genes are TRBV20-1 and TRBJ2-7; 10 bases fit TRBD2. The CDR3 has 15 residues. J was trimmed by 2 bases and V by 6 bases; bases with no gene match: 10. The germline CDR1 and CDR2 sequences are DFQATT and SNEGSKA (reference sequence). CDR3 sequence (DNA): TGCAGTGCGGAGGATAGCGGGGGGACTACCTACGAGCAGTACTTC. Its translation is CSAEDSGGTTYEQYF.

This clonotype was detected ten times or more. The chain recombines TRBV5-1 with TRBJ1-2; 8 bases match TRBD1. Trimming cost V 0 bases and J 10 bases; bases outside gene matches: 8. The germline V gene has CDR1 SGHRS and CDR2 YFSETQ. The CDR3 runs 14 residues. The CDR3: CASSLGPGQDYYTF. The CDR3 bases are TGCGCCAGCAGCTTGGGCCCGGGACAGGACTACTACACCTTC.

This clonotype has at least ten counts. This chain's CDR3 is CASMMWVTGELFF. The DNA of the CDR3 is TGTGCCAGCATGATGTGGGTGACCGGGGAGCTGTTTTTT. The chain has TRBV27 and TRBJ2-2; D is uncertain. Trimming took 7 bases from V and 5 from J, leaving 11 bases between them. The length of the CDR3 is 13 residues. CDR1 and CDR2 from the germline V gene are MNHEY and SMNVEV (reference sequence).